This TCR beta chain was profiled in a study of shared clonotypes between healthy human individuals. Overall study: Aged between 18 and 49, the donors were a couple of women and a few men.

Trimming left V 7 bases short and J 5 bases short, with 11 bases between. CDR3 length equals 12 residues. Germline values: CDR1 LNHDA, CDR2 SQIVND (reference sequence). The study, taken as a whole, reports: Investigators expected sequencing depth to affect clonotype sharing among donors.

Points on this clone: Its specificity is unknown.

Libraries were prepared by immunoSEQ multiplex PCR; TCRdb keeps only in-frame clonotypes and omits some of them. The profile shows roughly 320,000 clones, 80% to 90% of them singletons. The specimen was memory CD8+ T cells sorted from blood. Indicated subset: CD45RO+ cells pooled with CCR7-negative TemRA cells. The gene calls are TRBV19 and TRBJ1-1, with D tentatively TRBD1 (5 bases). The sequence was collected from a man aged 18 to 30 in good health. The CDR3 DNA reads TGTGCCAGTACAGGGTACGGGACTGAAGCTTTCTTT. It codes for CASTGYGTEAFF.